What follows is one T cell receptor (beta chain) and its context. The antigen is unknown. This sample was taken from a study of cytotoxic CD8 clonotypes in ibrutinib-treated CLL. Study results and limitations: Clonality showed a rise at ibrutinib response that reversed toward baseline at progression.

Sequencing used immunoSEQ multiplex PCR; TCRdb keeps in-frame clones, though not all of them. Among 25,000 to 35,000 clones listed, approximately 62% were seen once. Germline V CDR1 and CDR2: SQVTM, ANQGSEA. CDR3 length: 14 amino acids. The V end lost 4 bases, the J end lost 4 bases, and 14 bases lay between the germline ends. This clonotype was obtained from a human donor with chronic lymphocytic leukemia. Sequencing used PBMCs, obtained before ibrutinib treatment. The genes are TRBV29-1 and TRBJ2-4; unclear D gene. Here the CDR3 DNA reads TGCAGCGTTGCACCCAGGATGAATAAAAACATTCAGTACTTC. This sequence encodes CSVAPRMNKNIQYF.